This TCR beta chain was sequenced in a study of long-term antiretroviral therapy in people with HIV. Assay version v3.0 of immunoSEQ was used, and it was run at survey level. For each individual sample, sequencing targeted 40,000-50,000 T-cell genomes. Data came from immunoSEQ multiplex PCR; TCRdb stores just in-frame clones and leaves some out. The sample shows around 21,000 clones, around four fifths of them seen only once. Study-wide points: Controls had broader CDR3 length ranges than HIV repertoires did.

With respect to this clone: Its antigen is not identified.

CDR3 length: 16 residues. With 1 base clipped from V and 4 bases from J, the junction kept 5 bases outside the gene matches. CDR1 and CDR2 from the germline V gene are MGHRA and YSYEKL. The chain recombines TRBV4-1 with TRBJ1-2; 11 bases are a match to TRBD1. The sequence was obtained from a woman in her 50s with HIV. This sample comprised unsorted PBMCs, obtained 1.9 years after starting antiretroviral therapy. The CDR3 sequence is CASSQGTGGKSYGYTF. CDR3 in DNA: TGCGCCAGCAGCCAAGGGACAGGGGGCAAGAGCTATGGCTACACCTTC.